These T cell receptor beta chains were read from a single sample in a study of T cells after yellow fever vaccination. TCRdb independently ran MiXCR on the 5' RACE reads; one entry per CDR3 protein. Of 450,000 to 550,000 distinct CDR3 sequences detected, 15% to 20% appear once; the ten largest clones hold roughly an eighth. This sample comprised PBMCs, obtained 15 days after the yellow fever booster vaccination. The receptors derive from a young man who received the YFV17D yellow fever vaccine. The CDR3 runs from the conserved cysteine through the conserved F or W. D genes are given only for firm matches.

v_gene	j_gene	d_gene	CDR3aa
TRBV20-1	TRBJ1-1	NA	CSAKEGSVNTEAFF
TRBV5-6	TRBJ2-3	TRBD2	CASSRTSGNTDTQYF
TRBV19	TRBJ2-3	NA	CASSGNTVSTDTQYF
TRBV10-1	TRBJ2-1	NA	CASSESISRDEQFF
TRBV28	TRBJ1-1	TRBD1	CASTGTGEVEAFF
TRBV7-9	TRBJ1-2	NA	CASSPGWAGRDNYGYTF
TRBV20-1	TRBJ2-1	TRBD2	CSAGVAGGRSEQFF
TRBV7-2	TRBJ2-7	TRBD2	CASSLTSGPAYEQYF
TRBV7-8	TRBJ2-2	NA	CASSLAPGELFF
TRBV12-3/TRBV12-4	TRBJ1-4	NA	CASSLGIPPEKLFF
TRBV4-3	TRBJ2-1	NA	CASSARWSNEQFF
TRBV3-1	TRBJ2-3	NA	CASSPPRTSSTDTQYF
TRBV20-1	TRBJ2-1	NA	CSASRGVDYNEQFF
TRBV2	TRBJ2-7	NA	CASNPSGLSYEQYF
TRBV20-1	TRBJ2-4	NA	CSARARDGDIQYF
TRBV6-5	TRBJ2-3	NA	CASSYWGGSTDTQYF
TRBV14	TRBJ2-1	NA	CASSPTGGGGQFF
TRBV7-2	TRBJ2-5	NA	CASSSFGDQYF
TRBV20-1	TRBJ2-5	NA	CSARAGSETQYF
TRBV4-3	TRBJ1-2	NA	CASSQTTENYGYTF
TRBV29-1	TRBJ2-7	NA	CSVGTPIEQYF
TRBV6-1	TRBJ1-5	NA	CASTYAGVDQPQHF
TRBV7-2	TRBJ2-7	TRBD2	CASSPGGSVYEQYF
TRBV7-9	TRBJ2-1	NA	CASSFPPRTREGNEQFF
TRBV6-5	TRBJ2-7	TRBD2	CASSYLLGPRSGNEQYF
TRBV12-3/TRBV12-4	TRBJ2-3	NA	CASRLYGEDTQYF
TRBV2	TRBJ2-2	NA	CASRDDPAGELFF
TRBV20-1	TRBJ2-5	NA	CSALTTSNQETQYF
TRBV20-1	TRBJ2-1	NA	CSARDLAIREQFF